This T cell receptor (beta chain) was recorded in a study of blood T cells in healthy people across ages. Study background: Template switching picked up about one barcoded beta molecule for each two T cells. General study results and limits: Donor CMV infection status was unknown, possibly confounding age-related changes in expanded clonotypes.

Researchers collected around 10 milliliters of peripheral blood from every single donor. For this clonotype: The antigen is unknown.

V lost 4 bases to trimming and J lost 3 bases, with 16 bases between them. This CDR3 has 15 residues. Per the germline V gene, CDR1 is LGHNA and CDR2 is YNFKEQ. For the second PCR, which ran for roughly 6 to 12 cycles, a sample-barcoded 5' primer and a J-beta primer mix were used. Each CDR3 protein gets one entry after TCRdb re-called the 5' RACE reads with MiXCR. The sample consists of fewer than 750,000 distinct CDR3 sequences, roughly 43% of them appearing once. V gene TRBV4-2 combines with J gene TRBJ2-7, with D perhaps given as TRBD1 or TRBD2 (5 bases each). The sequence came from an elderly man in good health. The sequenced sample was blood. CDR3: CASSPQGSGSYEQYF. The DNA for the CDR3 is TGTGCCAGCAGCCCCCAGGGTAGTGGGAGCTACGAGCAGTACTTC.